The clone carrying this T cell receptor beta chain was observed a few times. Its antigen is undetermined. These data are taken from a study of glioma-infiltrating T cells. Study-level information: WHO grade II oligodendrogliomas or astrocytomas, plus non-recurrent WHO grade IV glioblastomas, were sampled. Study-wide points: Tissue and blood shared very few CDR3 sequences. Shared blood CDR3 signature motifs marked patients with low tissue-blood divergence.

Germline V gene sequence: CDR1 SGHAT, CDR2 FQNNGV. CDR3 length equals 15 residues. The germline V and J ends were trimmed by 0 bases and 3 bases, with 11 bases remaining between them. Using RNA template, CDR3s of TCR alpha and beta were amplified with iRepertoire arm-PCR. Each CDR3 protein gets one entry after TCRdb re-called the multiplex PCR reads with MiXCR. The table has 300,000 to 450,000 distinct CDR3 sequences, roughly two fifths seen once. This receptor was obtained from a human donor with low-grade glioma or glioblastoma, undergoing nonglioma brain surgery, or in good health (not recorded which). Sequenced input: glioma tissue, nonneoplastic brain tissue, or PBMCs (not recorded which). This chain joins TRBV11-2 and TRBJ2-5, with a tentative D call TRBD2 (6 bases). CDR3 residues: CASSLDLGSEETQYF. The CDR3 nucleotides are TGTGCCAGCAGCTTAGATCTCGGGAGCGAAGAGACCCAGTACTTC.